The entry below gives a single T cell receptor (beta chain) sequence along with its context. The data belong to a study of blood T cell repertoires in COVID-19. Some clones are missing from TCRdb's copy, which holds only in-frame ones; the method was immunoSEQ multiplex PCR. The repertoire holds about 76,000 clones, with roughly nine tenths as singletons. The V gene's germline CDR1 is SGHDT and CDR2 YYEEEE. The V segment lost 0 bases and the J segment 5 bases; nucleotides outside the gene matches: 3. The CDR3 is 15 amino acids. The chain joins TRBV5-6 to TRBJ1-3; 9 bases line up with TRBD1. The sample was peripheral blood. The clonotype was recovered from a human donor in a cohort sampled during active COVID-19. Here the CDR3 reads CASSLAGTGRNTIYF. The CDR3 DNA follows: TGTGCCAGCAGCTTGGCGGGGACAGGGAGAAACACCATATATTTT.